These T cell receptor beta chains were read from a single sample in a study of blood T cell repertoires in COVID-19. TCRdb's copy holds only in-frame clones and misses some; the assay was immunoSEQ multiplex PCR. Here the sample spans tens of thousands of clones, around 86% being singletons. Sequenced sample: peripheral blood. These receptors were taken from a man of 80 years or more with acute or convalescent COVID-19. CDR3s leave out the opening cysteine and the closing phenylalanine or tryptophan. Fields, in order: V gene, J gene, D gene, CDR3 protein. A D gene is named only where the DNA matches it firmly.

v_call: TRBV18
j_call: TRBJ2-1
d_call: NA
cdr3_aa: ASSPQTNSYNEQF

v_call: TRBV27
j_call: TRBJ1-1
d_call: NA
cdr3_aa: ASSTEWLNTEAF

v_call: TRBV24-1
j_call: TRBJ2-2
d_call: TRBD1
cdr3_aa: ATSDADRGATGELF

v_call: TRBV7-9
j_call: TRBJ1-2
d_call: TRBD1
cdr3_aa: ASSLEGQGYGYT

v_call: TRBV7-9
j_call: TRBJ1-5
d_call: NA
cdr3_aa: ASSFGQGSNQPQH

v_call: TRBV5-4
j_call: TRBJ2-3
d_call: NA
cdr3_aa: ASSYNRVRSDTQY

v_call: TRBV15
j_call: TRBJ2-5
d_call: NA
cdr3_aa: ATSRDPSTSWRGETQY

v_call: TRBV3-1/TRBV3-2
j_call: TRBJ2-3
d_call: TRBD2
cdr3_aa: ASSSWGLAGIDTQY

v_call: TRBV3-1/TRBV3-2
j_call: TRBJ2-3
d_call: TRBD1
cdr3_aa: ASSQRTGRTDTQY

v_call: TRBV7-9
j_call: TRBJ2-7
d_call: NA
cdr3_aa: ASSQPSSYEQY

v_call: TRBV5-1
j_call: TRBJ2-7
d_call: NA
cdr3_aa: ASSLGVGVYYEQY

v_call: TRBV6-2/TRBV6-3
j_call: TRBJ2-7
d_call: TRBD1
cdr3_aa: ASSYGAGQGTSEQY

v_call: TRBV19
j_call: TRBJ1-1
d_call: NA
cdr3_aa: ASSNREGNTEAF

v_call: TRBV10-1
j_call: TRBJ2-3
d_call: TRBD1
cdr3_aa: ASALSTGATDTQY

v_call: TRBV12-5
j_call: TRBJ2-1
d_call: NA
cdr3_aa: ASGSPWRESGNEQF

v_call: TRBV6-4
j_call: TRBJ2-1
d_call: NA
cdr3_aa: ASSDSIGVSSYNEQF

v_call: TRBV5-6
j_call: TRBJ2-1
d_call: NA
cdr3_aa: ASSLPDSQRASSYNEQF

v_call: TRBV19
j_call: TRBJ1-1
d_call: TRBD1
cdr3_aa: ASSIGRRTGGVTEAF

v_call: TRBV7-2
j_call: TRBJ2-4
d_call: NA
cdr3_aa: ASSPRAKNIQY

v_call: TRBV9
j_call: TRBJ1-6
d_call: NA
cdr3_aa: ASSAKGTGANSPLH

v_call: TRBV25-1
j_call: TRBJ1-1
d_call: TRBD1
cdr3_aa: ASRPGQGYTEAF

v_call: TRBV6-4
j_call: TRBJ2-3
d_call: NA
cdr3_aa: ASSDSGGVFTDTQY

v_call: TRBV19
j_call: TRBJ1-5
d_call: TRBD1
cdr3_aa: ASSPDRGAQPQH

v_call: TRBV5-1
j_call: TRBJ2-5
d_call: TRBD2
cdr3_aa: ASSLGLLAGAGETQY